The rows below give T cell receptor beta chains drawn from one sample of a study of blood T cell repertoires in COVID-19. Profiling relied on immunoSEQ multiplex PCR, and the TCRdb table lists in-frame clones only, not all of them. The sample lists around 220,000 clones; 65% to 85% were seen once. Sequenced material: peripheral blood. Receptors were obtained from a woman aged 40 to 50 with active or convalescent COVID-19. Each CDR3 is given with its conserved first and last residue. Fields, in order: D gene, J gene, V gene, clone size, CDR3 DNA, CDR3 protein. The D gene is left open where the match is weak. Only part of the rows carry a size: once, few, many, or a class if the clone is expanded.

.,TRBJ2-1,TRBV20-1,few,TGCAGTGCTAGAGATAGATACCAGTTCTTC,CSARDRYQFF
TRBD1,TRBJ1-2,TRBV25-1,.,TGTGCCAGCAGTGCACCGACAGGGAAGGGCTATGGCTACACCTTC,CASSAPTGKGYGYTF
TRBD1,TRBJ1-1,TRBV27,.,TGTGCCAGCAGACAGGGGGTTTACACTGAAGCTTTCTTT,CASRQGVYTEAFF
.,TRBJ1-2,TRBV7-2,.,TGTGCCAGCAGCTTAGGAATAGACTATGGCTACACCTTC,CASSLGIDYGYTF
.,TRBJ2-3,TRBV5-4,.,TGTGCCAGCAGGATAATAGATTGGGATACGCAGTATTTT,CASRIIDWDTQYF
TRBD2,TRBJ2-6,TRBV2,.,TGTGCCAGCAGTAGCGGGGGGACCTCTGGGGCCAACGTCCTGACTTTC,CASSSGGTSGANVLTF
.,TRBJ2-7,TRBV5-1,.,TGCGCCAGCAGCTTGGGGGTTCGTAACCAGGGGGGCGAGCAGTACTTC,CASSLGVRNQGGEQYF
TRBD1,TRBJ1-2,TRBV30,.,TGTGCCTGGAGTACCGAGGCAGGGGGCTATGGCTACACCTTC,CAWSTEAGGYGYTF
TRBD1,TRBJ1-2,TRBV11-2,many,TGTGCCAGCAGACAGACAGGGGGCCCCTATGGCTACACCTTC,CASRQTGGPYGYTF
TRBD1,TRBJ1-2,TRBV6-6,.,TGTGCCAGCAGCCGCGGGACAGGGGAAACTAAGAGGGGCTACACCTTC,CASSRGTGETKRGYTF
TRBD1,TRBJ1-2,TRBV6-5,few,TGTGCCAGCAAAATCGGACAGGGTTTGGGAGGCTACACCTTC,CASKIGQGLGGYTF
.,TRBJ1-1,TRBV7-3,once,TGTGCCAGCAGCTTGTCCGGGAACACTGAAGCTTTCTTT,CASSLSGNTEAFF
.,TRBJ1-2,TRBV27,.,TGTGCCAGCACCTCCGGGGATAGGGATGGCTACACCTTC,CASTSGDRDGYTF
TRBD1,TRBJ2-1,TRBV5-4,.,TGTGCCAGCAGCTTGTTGGGTACAGGGGACTACAATGAGCAGTTCTTC,CASSLLGTGDYNEQFF
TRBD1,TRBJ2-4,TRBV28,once,TGTGCCAGCAGTTCGCCTGACAGGGTAGCCAAAAACATTCAGTACTTC,CASSSPDRVAKNIQYF
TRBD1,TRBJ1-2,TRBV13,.,TGTGCCAGCAGGGGACAGGATGGCGGGTTTGGCTACACCTTC,CASRGQDGGFGYTF
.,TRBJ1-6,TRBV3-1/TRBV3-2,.,TGTGCCAGCACAGGGGCCAATTCACCCCTCCACTTT,CASTGANSPLHF
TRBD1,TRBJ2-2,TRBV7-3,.,TGTGCCATCCGACAGGGGAACACCGGGGAGCTGTTTTTT,CAIRQGNTGELFF
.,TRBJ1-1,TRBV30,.,TGTGCCTGGACCCTAAAGCGGAACACTGAAGCTTTCTTT,CAWTLKRNTEAFF